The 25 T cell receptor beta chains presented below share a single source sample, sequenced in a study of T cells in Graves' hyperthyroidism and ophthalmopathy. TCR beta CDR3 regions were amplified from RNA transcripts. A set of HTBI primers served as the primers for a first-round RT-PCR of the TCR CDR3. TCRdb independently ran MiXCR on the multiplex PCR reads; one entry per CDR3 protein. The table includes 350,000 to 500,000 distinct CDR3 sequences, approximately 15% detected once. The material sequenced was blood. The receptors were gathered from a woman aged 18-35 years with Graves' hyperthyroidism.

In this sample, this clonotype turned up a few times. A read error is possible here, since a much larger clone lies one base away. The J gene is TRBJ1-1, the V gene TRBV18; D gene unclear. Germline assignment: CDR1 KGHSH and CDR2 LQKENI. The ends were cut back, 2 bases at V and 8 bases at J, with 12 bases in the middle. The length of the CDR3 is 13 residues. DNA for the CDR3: TGTGCCAGCTCACCAAACAGTCGGCTCGAAGCTTTCTTT. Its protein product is CASSPNSRLEAFF. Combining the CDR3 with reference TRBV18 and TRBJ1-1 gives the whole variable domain NAGVMQNPRHLVRRRGQEARLRCSPMKGHSHVYWYRQLPEEGLKFMVYLQKENIIDESGMPKERFSAEFPKEGPSILRIQQVVRGDSAAYFCASSPNSRLEAFFGQGTRLTVV.

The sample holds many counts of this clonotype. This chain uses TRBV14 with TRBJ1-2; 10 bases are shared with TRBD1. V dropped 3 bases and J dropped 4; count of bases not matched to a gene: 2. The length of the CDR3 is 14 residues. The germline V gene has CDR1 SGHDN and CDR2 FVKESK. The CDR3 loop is CASSQTGGFYGYTF. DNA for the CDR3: TGTGCCAGCAGCCAGACAGGGGGCTTCTATGGCTACACCTTC.

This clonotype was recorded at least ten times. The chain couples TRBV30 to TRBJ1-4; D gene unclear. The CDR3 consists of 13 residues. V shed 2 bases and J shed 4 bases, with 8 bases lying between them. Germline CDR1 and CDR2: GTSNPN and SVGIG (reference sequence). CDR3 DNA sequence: TGTGCCTGGAGTAGAAACAGTAATGAAAAACTGTTTTTT. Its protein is CAWSRNSNEKLFF. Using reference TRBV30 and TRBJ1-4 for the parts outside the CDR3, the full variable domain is SQTIHQWPATLVQPVGSPLSLECTVEGTSNPNLYWYRQAAGRGLQLLFYSVGIGQISSEVPQNLSASRPQDRQFILSSKKLLLSDSGFYLCAWSRNSNEKLFFGSGTQLSVL.

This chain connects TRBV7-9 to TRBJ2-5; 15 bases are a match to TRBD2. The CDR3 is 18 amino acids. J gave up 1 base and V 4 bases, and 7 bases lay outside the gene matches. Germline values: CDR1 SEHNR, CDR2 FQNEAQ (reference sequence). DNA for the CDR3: TGTGCCAGCAGCTCGGGACTAGCGGGAGGAGCTTTCCAAGAGACCCAGTACTTC. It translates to CASSSGLAGGAFQETQYF. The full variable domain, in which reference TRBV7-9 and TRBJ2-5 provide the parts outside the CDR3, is DTGVSQNPRHKITKRGQNVTFRCDPISEHNRLYWYRQTLGQGPEFLTYFQNEAQLEKSRLLSDRFSAERPKGSFSTLEIQRTEQGDSAMYLCASSSGLAGGAFQETQYFGPGTRLLVL.

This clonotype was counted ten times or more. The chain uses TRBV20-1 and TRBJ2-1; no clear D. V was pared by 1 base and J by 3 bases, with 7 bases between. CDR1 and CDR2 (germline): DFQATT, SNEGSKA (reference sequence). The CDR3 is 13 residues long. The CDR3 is CSARVASYNEQFF. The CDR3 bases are TGCAGTGCTAGAGTTGCTAGCTACAATGAGCAGTTCTTC.

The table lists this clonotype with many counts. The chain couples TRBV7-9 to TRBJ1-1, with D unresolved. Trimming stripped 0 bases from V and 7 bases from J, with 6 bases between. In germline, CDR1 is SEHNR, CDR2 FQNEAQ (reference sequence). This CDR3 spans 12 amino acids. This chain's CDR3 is CASSLAVDEAFF. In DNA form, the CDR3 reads TGTGCCAGCAGCTTAGCGGTAGATGAAGCTTTCTTT.

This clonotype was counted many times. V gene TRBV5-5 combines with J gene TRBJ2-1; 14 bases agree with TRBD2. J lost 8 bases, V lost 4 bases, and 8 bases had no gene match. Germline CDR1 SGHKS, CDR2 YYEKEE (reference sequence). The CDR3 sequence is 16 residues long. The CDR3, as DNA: TGTGCCAGCAGCCAGGGACTAGCGGGAGATGTTGATGAGCAGTTCTTC. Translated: CASSQGLAGDVDEQFF.

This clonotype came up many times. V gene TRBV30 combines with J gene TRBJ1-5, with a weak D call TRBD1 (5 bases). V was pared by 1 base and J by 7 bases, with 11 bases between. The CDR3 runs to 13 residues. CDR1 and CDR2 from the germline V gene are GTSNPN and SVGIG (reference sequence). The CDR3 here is CAWSAGGNQPQHF. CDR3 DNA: TGTGCCTGGAGTGCGGGGGGGAACCAGCCCCAGCATTTT.

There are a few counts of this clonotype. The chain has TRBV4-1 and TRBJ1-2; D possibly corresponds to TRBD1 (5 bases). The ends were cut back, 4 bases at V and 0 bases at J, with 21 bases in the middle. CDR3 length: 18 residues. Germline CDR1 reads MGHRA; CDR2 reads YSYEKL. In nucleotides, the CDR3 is TGCGCCAGCAGCCCGGGTAGGGCAGGACAATCTGCTAACTATGGCTACACCTTC. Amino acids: CASSPGRAGQSANYGYTF.

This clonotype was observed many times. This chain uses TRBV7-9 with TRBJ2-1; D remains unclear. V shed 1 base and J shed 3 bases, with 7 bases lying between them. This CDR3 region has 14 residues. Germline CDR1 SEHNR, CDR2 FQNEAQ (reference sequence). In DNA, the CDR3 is TGTGCCAGCAGCTTAGACAGACTCTACAATGAGCAGTTCTTC. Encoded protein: CASSLDRLYNEQFF.

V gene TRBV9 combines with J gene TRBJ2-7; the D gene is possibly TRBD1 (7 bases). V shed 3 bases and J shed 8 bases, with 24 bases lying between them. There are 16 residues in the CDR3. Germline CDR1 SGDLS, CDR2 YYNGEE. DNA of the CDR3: TGTGCCAGCAGCGCCGGGGGTAGACAGGGAGATTACAAGCAGTACTTC. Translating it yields CASSAGGRQGDYKQYF.

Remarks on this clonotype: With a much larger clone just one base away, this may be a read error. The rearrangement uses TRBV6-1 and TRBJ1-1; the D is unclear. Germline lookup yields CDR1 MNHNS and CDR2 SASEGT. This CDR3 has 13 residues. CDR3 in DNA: TGTGCCAGCAGATTGGCCTCGAACACTGAAGTTTTCTTT. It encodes CASRLASNTEVFF.

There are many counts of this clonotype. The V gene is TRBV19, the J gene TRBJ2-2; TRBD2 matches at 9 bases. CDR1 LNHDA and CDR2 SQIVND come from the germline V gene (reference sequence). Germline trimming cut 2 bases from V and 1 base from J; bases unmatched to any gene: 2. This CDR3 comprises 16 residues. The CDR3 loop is CASSITSGQNTGELFF. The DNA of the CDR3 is TGTGCCAGTAGTATAACTAGCGGGCAGAACACCGGGGAGCTGTTTTTT.

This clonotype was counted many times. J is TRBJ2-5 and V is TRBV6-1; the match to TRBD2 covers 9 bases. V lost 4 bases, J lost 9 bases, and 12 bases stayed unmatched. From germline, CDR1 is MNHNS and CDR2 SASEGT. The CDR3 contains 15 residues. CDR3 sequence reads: CASSASGMAQGAQYF. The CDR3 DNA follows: TGTGCCAGCAGTGCTAGCGGGATGGCCCAGGGGGCCCAGTACTTC.

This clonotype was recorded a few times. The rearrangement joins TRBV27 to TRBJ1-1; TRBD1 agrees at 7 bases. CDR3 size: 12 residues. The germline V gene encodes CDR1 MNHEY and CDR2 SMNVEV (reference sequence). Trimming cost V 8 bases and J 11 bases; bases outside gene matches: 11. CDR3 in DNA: TGTGCCAGCGGAAAGACAGGGACGATCGCTTTCTTT. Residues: CASGKTGTIAFF.

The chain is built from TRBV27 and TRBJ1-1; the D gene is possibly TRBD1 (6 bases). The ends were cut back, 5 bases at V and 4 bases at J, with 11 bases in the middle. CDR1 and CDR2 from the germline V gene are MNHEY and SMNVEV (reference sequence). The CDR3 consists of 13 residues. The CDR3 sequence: CASSPRGSTEAFF. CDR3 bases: TGTGCCAGCAGTCCTAGGGGGAGCACTGAAGCTTTCTTT.

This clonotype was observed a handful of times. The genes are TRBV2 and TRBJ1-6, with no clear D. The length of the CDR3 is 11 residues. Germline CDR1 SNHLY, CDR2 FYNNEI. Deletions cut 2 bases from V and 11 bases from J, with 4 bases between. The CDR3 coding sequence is TGTGCCAGCAGTGAACTGGCACCCCTCCACTTT. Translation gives CASSELAPLHF.

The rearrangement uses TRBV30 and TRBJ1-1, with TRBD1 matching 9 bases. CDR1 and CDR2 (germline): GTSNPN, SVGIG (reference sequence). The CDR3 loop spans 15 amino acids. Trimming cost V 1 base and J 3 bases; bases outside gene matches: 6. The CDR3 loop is CAWSDPGTGHTEAFF. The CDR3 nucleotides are TGTGCCTGGAGTGACCCTGGGACAGGGCACACTGAAGCTTTCTTT.

CDR3 coding DNA: TGTGCCAGCAGCGAAACAGGGGGGTACGAGACCCAGTACTTC. It yields the protein CASSETGGYETQYF. The chain links TRBV3-1 to TRBJ2-5, with TRBD1 matching 8 bases. This CDR3 has 14 amino acids. Trimming removed 5 bases from V and 5 bases from J; junction bases left unmatched: 7. The germline CDR1 and CDR2 sequences are LGHDT and YNNKEL (reference sequence).

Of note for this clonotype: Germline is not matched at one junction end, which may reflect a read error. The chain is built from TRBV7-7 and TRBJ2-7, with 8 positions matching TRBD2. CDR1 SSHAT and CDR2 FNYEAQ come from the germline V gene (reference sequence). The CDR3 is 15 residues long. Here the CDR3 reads CASSPGREPSYEQYF. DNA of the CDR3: TGTGCTAGCAGCCCCGGGAGGGAACCCTCCTACGAGCAGTACTTC.

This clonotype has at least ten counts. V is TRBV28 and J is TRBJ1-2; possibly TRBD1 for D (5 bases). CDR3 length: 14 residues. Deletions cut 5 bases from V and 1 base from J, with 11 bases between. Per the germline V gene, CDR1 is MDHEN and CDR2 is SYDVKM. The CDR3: CASSATAYNYGYTF. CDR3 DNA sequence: TGTGCCAGCAGTGCGACAGCCTATAACTATGGCTACACCTTC.

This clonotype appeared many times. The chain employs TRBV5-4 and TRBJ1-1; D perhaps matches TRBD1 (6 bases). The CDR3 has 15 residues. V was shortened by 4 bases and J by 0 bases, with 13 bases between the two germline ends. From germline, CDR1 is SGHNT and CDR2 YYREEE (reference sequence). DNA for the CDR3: TGTGCCAGCAGCCTGACAGGCCGAATGAACACTGAAGCTTTCTTT. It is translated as CASSLTGRMNTEAFF.

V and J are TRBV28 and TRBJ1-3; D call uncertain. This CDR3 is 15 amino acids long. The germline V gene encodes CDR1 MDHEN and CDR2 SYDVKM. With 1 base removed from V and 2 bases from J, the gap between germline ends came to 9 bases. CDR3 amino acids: CASSLFGDAGNTIYF. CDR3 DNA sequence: TGTGCCAGCAGTTTATTCGGGGATGCTGGAAACACCATATATTTT.

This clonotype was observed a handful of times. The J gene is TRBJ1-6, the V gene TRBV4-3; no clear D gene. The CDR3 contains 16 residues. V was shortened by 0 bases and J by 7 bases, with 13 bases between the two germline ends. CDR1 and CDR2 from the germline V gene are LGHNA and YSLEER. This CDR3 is CASSQDGWGGNSPLHF. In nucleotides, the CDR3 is TGCGCCAGCAGCCAAGATGGTTGGGGAGGAAATTCACCCCTCCACTTT.

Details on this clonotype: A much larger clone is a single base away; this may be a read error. This chain's CDR3 is CASSLAASDNNEQFF. In nucleotides, the CDR3 is TGTGCCAGCAGTCTAGCGGCTAGCGATAACAATGAGCAGTTCTTC. The chain employs TRBV27 and TRBJ2-1; TRBD2 agrees at 7 bases. V lost 5 bases to trimming and J lost 5 bases; unmatched junction nucleotides: 9. CDR3 length equals 15 residues. Germline CDR1 is MNHEY and CDR2 is SMNVEV (reference sequence).